The 20 T cell receptor beta chains reported below all come from one sample, sequenced in a study of cytomegalovirus exposure and HLA in healthy donors. PCR involved 60 Vbeta and 13 Jbeta primers. Sequenced by immunoSEQ multiplex PCR; TCRdb stores in-frame clones only, minus some. The sample holds 85,000 to 95,000 clones, under 9% seen once. Sequenced input: PBMCs. These receptor sequences come from a man in his forties or fifties in good health and CMV-seronegative.

This rearrangement joins TRBV6-1 to TRBJ1-6; 9 bases are shared with TRBD1. Germline assignment: CDR1 MNHNS and CDR2 SASEGT. Trimming removed 4 bases from V and 9 bases from J; junction bases left unmatched: 4. The CDR3 length is 14 residues. In DNA, the CDR3 is TGTGCCAGCAGTGTCAGACAGGGGGGTTCACCCCTCCACTTT. Translated: CASSVRQGGSPLHF.

The chain recombines TRBV9 with TRBJ2-7; D is unresolved. The germline V and J ends were trimmed by 4 bases and 2 bases, with 13 bases remaining between them. Germline V lookup: CDR1 SGDLS, CDR2 YYNGEE. The CDR3 loop spans 14 amino acids. CDR3 sequence (DNA): TGTGCCAGCAGCCCCGAGTACGTTACCTACGAGCAGTACTTC. The encoded protein is CASSPEYVTYEQYF. Full variable domain (remainder filled in from reference TRBV9 and TRBJ2-7): DSGVTQTPKHLITATGQRVTLRCSPRSGDLSVYWYQQSLDQGLQFLIQYYNGEERAKGNILERFSAQQFPDLHSELNLSSLELGDSALYFCASSPEYVTYEQYFGPGTRLTVT.

This clone was seen a handful of times. The genes are TRBV18 and TRBJ2-3; TRBD1 agrees at 9 bases. CDR1 is KGHSH and CDR2 is LQKENI in the germline V gene. Germline trimming cut 0 bases from V and 0 bases from J; bases unmatched to any gene: 7. CDR3 size: 18 residues. CDR3 nucleotides: TGTGCCAGCTCACCACCGTGGGACAGGGCCACTAGCACAGATACGCAGTATTTT. Translating it yields CASSPPWDRATSTDTQYF.

This clone has just a few counts. The chain joins TRBV6-1 to TRBJ2-1; 8 bases align to TRBD2. With V trimmed by 8 bases and J by 6 bases, 12 bases remained unmatched. This CDR3 is 15 amino acids long. Germline V CDR1 and CDR2: MNHNS, SASEGT. CDR3 protein: CASGRSSGVFNEQFF. CDR3 DNA sequence: TGTGCCAGCGGGAGGAGTAGCGGGGTGTTCAATGAGCAGTTCTTC.

This clone was seen a handful of times. This rearrangement joins TRBV6-4 to TRBJ2-3; TRBD2 might be the D (5 bases). The germline gives CDR1 MRHNA, CDR2 SNTAGT. V was cut by 3 bases and J by 0 bases, with 10 bases left in between. The CDR3 runs to 15 residues. The CDR3 nucleotides read TGTGCCAGCAGTGAGACGACTACTAGCACAGATACGCAGTATTTT. Its translation: CASSETTTSTDTQYF.

This clone was counted only a few times. The rearrangement uses TRBV19 and TRBJ2-3; 9 bases line up with TRBD1. The CDR3 is 15 residues long. The V gene's germline CDR1 is LNHDA and CDR2 SQIVND (reference sequence). With 4 bases clipped from V and 2 bases from J, the junction kept 4 bases outside the gene matches. The CDR3 nucleotides are TGTGCCAGTAGTAAAACAGGGGGCGTCACAGATACGCAGTATTTT. Its protein product is CASSKTGGVTDTQYF.

This clone came up a few times. The chain is built from TRBV9 and TRBJ1-1; D remains ambiguous. This CDR3 has 13 residues. The V end lost 0 bases, the J end lost 10 bases, and 13 bases lay between the germline ends. Germline assignment: CDR1 SGDLS and CDR2 YYNGEE. The CDR3 sequence: CASSVEGGRSAFF. For the CDR3, the DNA is TGTGCCAGCAGCGTAGAGGGAGGACGGTCAGCTTTCTTT.

This chain connects TRBV6-1 to TRBJ2-3, with D possibly being TRBD2 (6 bases). The CDR3 runs 17 residues. Trimming took 3 bases from V and 1 from J, leaving 17 bases between them. The germline gives CDR1 MNHNS, CDR2 SASEGT. The CDR3 DNA sequence: TGTGCCAGCAGTGAGGGTGGTGGGAGGATCCGCACAGATACGCAGTATTTT. The encoded protein is CASSEGGGRIRTDTQYF.

There are a few counts of this clone. The chain joins TRBV6-5 to TRBJ2-1, with D possibly matching TRBD1 (6 bases). Germline-derived CDR1 and CDR2 are MNHEY and SVGAGI. CDR3 size: 14 residues. V lost 2 bases and J 6 bases, leaving 11 bases between the germline ends. CDR3 in amino acids: CASSYDRIVNEQFF. The CDR3 nucleotides read TGTGCCAGCAGTTACGACAGGATTGTCAATGAGCAGTTCTTC.

The J gene is TRBJ2-7, the V gene TRBV5-4; TRBD1 aligns across 7 bases. Germline V gene lookup returns CDR1 SGHNT and CDR2 YYREEE (reference sequence). This CDR3 spans 14 amino acids. Trimming removed 0 bases from V and 4 bases from J; junction bases left unmatched: 4. The CDR3 nucleotides are TGTGCCAGCAGCTTGGGTGGGACAGCTTACGAGCAGTACTTC. Translating gives CASSLGGTAYEQYF.

The chain combines TRBV6-1 with TRBJ1-5, with 9 bases fitting TRBD1. The germline V gene encodes CDR1 MNHNS and CDR2 SASEGT. The ends lost 3 bases at V and 5 bases at J; junction bases unmatched: 5. The CDR3 loop spans 15 amino acids. In DNA, the CDR3 is TGTGCCAGCAGTGACCACAGGGGGCCCCATCAGCCCCAGCATTTT. Amino acids: CASSDHRGPHQPQHF.

The rearrangement joins TRBV5-1 to TRBJ1-4; no firm D call. The V end lost 0 bases, the J end lost 7 bases, and 7 bases lay between the germline ends. CDR1 is SGHRS, CDR2 YFSETQ, per germline. This CDR3 spans 13 amino acids. The CDR3 spells CASSLGGSEKLFF. The CDR3 DNA reads as TGCGCCAGCAGCTTGGGAGGGAGTGAAAAACTGTTTTTT. Combining the CDR3 with reference TRBV5-1 and TRBJ1-4 gives the whole variable domain KAGVTQTPRYLIKTRGQQVTLSCSPISGHRSVSWYQQTPGQGLQFLFEYFSETQRNKGNFPGRFSGRQFSNSRSEMNVSTLELGDSALYLCASSLGGSEKLFFGSGTQLSVL.

This clone appeared a few times. This chain uses TRBV7-8 with TRBJ2-5; tentative D call: TRBD2 (5 bases). CDR1 and CDR2 (germline): SGHVS, FQNEAQ. This CDR3 has 13 amino acids. Trimming took off 8 bases at V and 1 base at J, with 11 bases between the two ends. CDR3 residues: CASAAVGQETQYF. CDR3 bases: TGTGCCAGCGCAGCGGTCGGCCAAGAGACCCAGTACTTC.

The rearrangement joins TRBV7-6 to TRBJ2-1; the match to TRBD2 covers 8 bases. Trimming cost V 7 bases and J 7 bases; bases outside gene matches: 9. This CDR3 comprises 14 residues. CDR1 is SGHVS, CDR2 FNYEAQ, per germline. The CDR3 DNA reads as TGTGCCAGCAACTTGGGACTAGGTGCTAATGAGCAGTTCTTC. Encoded protein: CASNLGLGANEQFF. Full variable domain (remainder filled in from reference TRBV7-6 and TRBJ2-1): GAGVSQSPRYKVTKRGQDVALRCDPISGHVSLYWYRQALGQGPEFLTYFNYEAQQDKSGLPNDRFSAERPEGSISTLTIQRTEQRDSAMYRCASNLGLGANEQFFGPGTRLTVL.

This clone turned up a few times. V gene TRBV28 combines with J gene TRBJ2-2, with D maybe TRBD2 (7 bases). The V gene lost 5 bases and the J gene lost 6 bases, with 25 bases spanning the gap. This CDR3 is 18 amino acids long. Germline lookup yields CDR1 MDHEN and CDR2 SYDVKM. CDR3 sequence: CASSPSPGGGGRPGELFF. The CDR3 coding sequence is TGTGCCAGCAGTCCCTCCCCAGGTGGGGGGGGGCGCCCCGGGGAGCTGTTTTTT.

In the case of this clone: One junction end does not reproduce the germline sequence, and a read error may be involved. This same CDR3 is encoded by further DNA sequences in the sample. The rearrangement links TRBV5-1 to TRBJ1-6, with 7 nucleotides matching TRBD1. Germline loops: CDR1 SGHRS, CDR2 YFSETQ. The CDR3 consists of 15 residues. The CDR3 spells CASSLEGADNSPLHF. DNA for the CDR3: TGCGCCAGCAGCTTGGAGGGGGCAGATAATTCCCCCCTCCACTTT.

As concerns this clone: The sample has other DNA sequences that encode this CDR3 too. DNA of the CDR3: TGTGCCAGCAGTAGCGGGGGTGCAGATACGCAGTATTTT. This encodes CASSSGGADTQYF. The rearrangement links TRBV11-2 to TRBJ2-3; TRBD2 agrees at 9 bases. The length of the CDR3 is 13 residues. J lost 4 bases, V lost 6 bases, and 2 bases had no gene match. Germline CDR1 and CDR2: SGHAT and FQNNGV.

This clone occurred a few times. The rearrangement links TRBV2 to TRBJ2-5, with D possibly TRBD2 on 6 matching bases. CDR3 length: 13 amino acids. CDR1 is SNHLY and CDR2 is FYNNEI in the germline V gene. V lost 7 bases and J lost 1, with 10 bases in between. The CDR3 loop reads CASIWEAQETQYF. Written as DNA, the CDR3 is TGTGCCAGCATCTGGGAGGCCCAAGAGACCCAGTACTTC.

The table lists this clone with a few counts. J is TRBJ2-3 and V is TRBV19; 10 nucleotides match TRBD1. V was clipped by 5 bases and J by 5 bases; unmatched bases: 7. Germline CDR1 is LNHDA and CDR2 is SQIVND (reference sequence). This CDR3 is 15 amino acids long. CDR3 sequence: CASSSGQGSGDTQYF. As DNA, the CDR3 is TGTGCCAGTAGTTCGGGACAGGGGTCGGGAGATACGCAGTATTTT.

The DNA of the CDR3 is TGCAGCGTTGCCAGAGGGGGTGGCCAGCCCCAGCATTTT. Its translation: CSVARGGGQPQHF. This chain connects TRBV29-1 to TRBJ1-5; D may be TRBD1 (6 bases). This CDR3 comprises 13 residues. From germline, CDR1 is SQVTM and CDR2 ANQGSEA. The V and J ends lost 4 bases and 7 bases respectively, with 14 bases between them.